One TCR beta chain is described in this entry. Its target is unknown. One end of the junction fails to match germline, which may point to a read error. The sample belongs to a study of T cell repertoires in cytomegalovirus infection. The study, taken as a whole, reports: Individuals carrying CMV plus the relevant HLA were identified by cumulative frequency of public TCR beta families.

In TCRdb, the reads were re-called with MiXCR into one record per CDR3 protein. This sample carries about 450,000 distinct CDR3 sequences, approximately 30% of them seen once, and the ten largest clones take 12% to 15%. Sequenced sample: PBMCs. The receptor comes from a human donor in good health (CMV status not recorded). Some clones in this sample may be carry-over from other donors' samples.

CDR3 DNA sequence: TGTGTCAGCAGTATAATAGCGGGGGTGGAGCAGTTCTTC. As protein: CVSSIIAGVEQFF. The V and J genes are TRBV12-3 or TRBV12-4 and TRBJ2-1, with 9 bases matching TRBD2. The CDR3 has 13 amino acids.